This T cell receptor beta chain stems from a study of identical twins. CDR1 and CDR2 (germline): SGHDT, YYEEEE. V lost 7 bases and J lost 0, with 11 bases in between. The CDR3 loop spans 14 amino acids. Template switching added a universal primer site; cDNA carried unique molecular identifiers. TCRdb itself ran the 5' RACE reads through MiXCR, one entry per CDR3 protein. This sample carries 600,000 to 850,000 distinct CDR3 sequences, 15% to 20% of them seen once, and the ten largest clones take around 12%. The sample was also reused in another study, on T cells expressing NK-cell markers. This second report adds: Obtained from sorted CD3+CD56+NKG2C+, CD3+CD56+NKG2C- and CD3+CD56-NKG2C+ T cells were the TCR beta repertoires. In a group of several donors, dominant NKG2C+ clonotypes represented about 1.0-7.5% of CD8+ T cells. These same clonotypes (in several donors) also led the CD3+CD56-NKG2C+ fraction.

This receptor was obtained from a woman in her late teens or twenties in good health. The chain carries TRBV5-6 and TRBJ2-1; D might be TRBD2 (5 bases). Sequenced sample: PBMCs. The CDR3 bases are TGTGCCAGCTTAGAGCGGTTCTCCTACAATGAGCAGTTCTTC. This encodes CASLERFSYNEQFF.